The T cell receptor beta chain described here comes from a study of response to subunit inactivated influenza vaccine. Points from the study as a whole: Each seasonal flu vaccination may recruit only limited new T cells, authors suggested.

The germline V gene has CDR1 SEHNR and CDR2 FQNEAQ (reference sequence). This CDR3 has 14 amino acids. Trimming cost V 8 bases and J 2 bases, with 14 bases left between them. From the RT-PCR reads, TCRdb called clonotypes with MiXCR, one entry per CDR3 protein. This sample has hundreds of thousands of distinct CDR3 sequences, with 12% found just once. A single count supports this clonotype. Its antigen remains unknown. This specimen was PBMCs from blood, taken on the day of vaccination. This TCR came from a man over 45 who received an inactivated influenza vaccine. The chain employs TRBV7-9 and TRBJ2-3; D gene uncertain. This CDR3 is CASLARRLTDTQYF. CDR3 nucleotides: TGTGCCAGCTTGGCCCGGCGCCTCACAGATACGCAGTATTTT.